This paragraph covers one T cell receptor beta chain sequence. Antigen specificity is unknown. The table came from immunoSEQ multiplex PCR; TCRdb's copy has only in-frame clones and leaves some out. The sample records about 76,000 clones, around 85% being singletons. Germline lookup yields CDR1 LNHDA and CDR2 SQIVND (reference sequence). V lost 3 bases to trimming and J lost 4 bases, with 7 bases between them. This CDR3 is 13 amino acids long. This record comes from a study of T cells in localized non-small cell lung cancer. Whole-study results and caveats: Sequencing, confined to only one tumor region, leaves heterogeneity possible. Adjacent lung held a median approximately 57 of the top 100 tumor clones.

The origin of this receptor is a female donor aged 60 or older with stage I lung adenocarcinoma. Here the sequenced sample was peripheral blood, taken before any cancer treatment. The chain employs TRBV19 and TRBJ1-5; D is undetermined. CDR3 sequence reads: CASSMAVNQPQHF. CDR3 bases: TGTGCCAGTAGTATGGCAGTAAATCAGCCCCAGCATTTT.